The following is a TCR beta chain sequence with its context. The antigen is undetermined. Isolated RNA was reverse transcribed in full, so expressed TCRB transcripts were sequenced. Libraries were prepared by immunoSEQ multiplex PCR; TCRdb keeps only in-frame clonotypes and omits some of them. The sample shows about 370,000 clones, about 15% of them seen only once. V was cut by 6 bases and J by 7 bases, with 20 bases left in between. The CDR3 contains 15 residues. CDR1 is KGHSH and CDR2 is LQKENI in the germline V gene. The data derive from a study of beta chain features in type 1 diabetes. General study results and limits: Equally in patients and controls, shorter templates might have been favored by PCR. Patients showed naive, central memory and Treg TCRB repertoires that appeared more similar than those of healthy donors. All four CD4+ subsets from Type 1 diabetes patients carried moderately but significantly shorter TCRB CDR3s.

The source material was naive CD4+ T cells from blood. The TCR was taken from a woman aged 18 to 35 in good health. The chain employs TRBV18 and TRBJ2-3; tentatively, D is TRBD1 (6 bases). The chain's CDR3 is CASSSKRQGLHTQYF. The CDR3 DNA reads TGTGCCAGCTCTTCTAAGCGGCAGGGGCTCCATACGCAGTATTTT.